Sequencing of this TCR beta chain was carried out in a study of beta chain features in type 1 diabetes (dated by TCRdb to the late 2010s). As for the study more broadly: Mean age, gender distribution, total cell number and subset yield did not differ between patients and healthy donors. In the study, recently diagnosed type 1 diabetes patients and matched healthy donors were compared on the TCRB repertoires of their sorted circulating CD4+ T cell subsets. Regulatory and stem cell-like memory subsets were isolated from only 8 patients and roughly eight healthy donors, whereas naive and central memory subsets came from all 30 or so donors. A total of over 90,000,000 sorted cells were examined across all samples, and a strong correlation was observed between cell number per subset and RNA yield. What the study reported, not specific to this receptor: At VDJ recombination sites, patients with type 1 diabetes made fewer insertions and deleted more nucleotides, a pattern implying thymic rearrangement abnormalities. Only small numbers of individuals were included in the HLA sub-analyses, which left unresolved whether HLA type had any influence on TCRB rearrangement. Sequencing cDNA rather than genomic DNA could over-represent highly expressing activated cells, although activation and CD3 levels did not differ between groups. PCR might favor shorter templates, but patient and control samples were amplified and corrected together, so any skew would affect both groups equally. Type 1 diabetes patients showed a moderate but significant shortening of TCRB CDR3 length in all four CD4+ subsets. Naive, central memory and regulatory TCRB repertoires appeared more similar among patients than among healthy donors.

The High Capacity cDNA Reverse Transcription Kit was used to reverse transcribe all of the isolated RNA, meaning that expressed TCRB transcripts were what got sequenced. Deep immunoSEQ sequencing was performed on naive, central memory and regulatory T cell samples, with an average of roughly 3.6 million total reads per sample. Sorted cells were lysed in RLT buffer and RNA was extracted with DNase-treated RNeasy Micro or Mini kits, depending on cell number. To prevent cross-contamination, every cell subset was processed on its own, while patient and healthy donor samples were processed together. TCRB sequences were amplified from cDNA with the immunoSEQ multiplex PCR, producing 87-bp fragments spanning the CDR3 region. Sequencing of the amplicons was done on the Illumina HiSeq platform. The original methods were these. Synthetic template baselines were used to correct PCR bias computationally, reads within Hamming distance 2 were collapsed, and singletons that could not be merged were discarded. Reads were aligned to IMGT to assign V, D and J genes, CDR3 length, and insertions or deletions at six rearrangement sites. Within each subset, clonotype counts were normalized to the number of sorted cells before true diversity and Gini coefficients were calculated with the tcR R package. Repertoire sharing was quantified using the overlap coefficient calculated on TCRB nucleotide sequences. Out-of-frame TCRB sequences from naive cells were analyzed to stand in for the pre-selection repertoire. Drawn from immuneACCESS, this table holds only the in-frame rearrangements with V and J called that TCRdb kept. Clones are partly lost; checked studies trace under half to an unresolved V gene and leave the rest unexplained. The V and J calls and clone size were taken over from that table, and D and trimming were inferred from the DNA. A total of just over 600,000 clones appear in this sample, 15% of them only once. The ten largest account for around 0.095% of the sample.

For this clone: Its antigen has not been determined. Within one base of it there is no much larger clone, and no base qualities were kept.

Each donor gave one peripheral blood draw, averaging approximately 120 mL, which was collected into heparinised tubes. A BD FACSAria II and a panel including CD45RO, CCR7, CD25, CD127, CD95 and CD27 were used to sort naive, central memory, regulatory and stem cell-like memory CD4+ T cells. A purity above 98% was achieved for all sorted populations. PBMCs were separated immediately by Lymphoprep density gradient centrifugation and were stained directly, without being cultured. So that batch effects would be minimized, each experiment stained and sorted samples in pairs, pairing one healthy donor with one patient. The CDR3 contains 13 residues, cysteine and phenylalanine counted. The retained sequence is limited to the CDR3, 39 bases, with the frame set at the first base. V is shortened by 2 bases, J by 6 bases, and the region joining them spans 8 bases. CDR1 SGHTA and CDR2 FQGNSA are derived from the germline V gene.

The material sequenced was naive CD4+ T cells from blood. What the cell subset or site label conveys for this sample: true naive CD4+ T cells. This receptor chain uses TRBV7-2 and TRBJ1-5; the D segment could be TRBD1, given 5 matching bases. The clonotype was recovered from a man between 18 and 35 years old in good health. CDR3 loop: CASSLRRGQPQHF. The sequenced DNA: TGTGCCAGCAGCTTACGAAGGGGTCAGCCCCAGCATTTT.